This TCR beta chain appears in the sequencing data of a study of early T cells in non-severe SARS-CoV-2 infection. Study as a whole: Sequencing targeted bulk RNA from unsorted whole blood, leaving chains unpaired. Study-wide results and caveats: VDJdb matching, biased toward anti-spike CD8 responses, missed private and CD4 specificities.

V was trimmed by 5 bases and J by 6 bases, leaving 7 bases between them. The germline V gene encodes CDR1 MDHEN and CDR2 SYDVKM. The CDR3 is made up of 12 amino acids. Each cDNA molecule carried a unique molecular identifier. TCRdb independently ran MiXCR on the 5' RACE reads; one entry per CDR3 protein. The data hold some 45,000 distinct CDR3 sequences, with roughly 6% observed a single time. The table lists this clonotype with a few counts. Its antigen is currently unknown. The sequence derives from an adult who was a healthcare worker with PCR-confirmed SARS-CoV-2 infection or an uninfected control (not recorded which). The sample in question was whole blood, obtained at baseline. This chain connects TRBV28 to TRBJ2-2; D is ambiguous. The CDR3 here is CASSHNPGELFF. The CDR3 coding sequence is TGTGCCAGCAGTCATAACCCCGGGGAGCTGTTTTTT.